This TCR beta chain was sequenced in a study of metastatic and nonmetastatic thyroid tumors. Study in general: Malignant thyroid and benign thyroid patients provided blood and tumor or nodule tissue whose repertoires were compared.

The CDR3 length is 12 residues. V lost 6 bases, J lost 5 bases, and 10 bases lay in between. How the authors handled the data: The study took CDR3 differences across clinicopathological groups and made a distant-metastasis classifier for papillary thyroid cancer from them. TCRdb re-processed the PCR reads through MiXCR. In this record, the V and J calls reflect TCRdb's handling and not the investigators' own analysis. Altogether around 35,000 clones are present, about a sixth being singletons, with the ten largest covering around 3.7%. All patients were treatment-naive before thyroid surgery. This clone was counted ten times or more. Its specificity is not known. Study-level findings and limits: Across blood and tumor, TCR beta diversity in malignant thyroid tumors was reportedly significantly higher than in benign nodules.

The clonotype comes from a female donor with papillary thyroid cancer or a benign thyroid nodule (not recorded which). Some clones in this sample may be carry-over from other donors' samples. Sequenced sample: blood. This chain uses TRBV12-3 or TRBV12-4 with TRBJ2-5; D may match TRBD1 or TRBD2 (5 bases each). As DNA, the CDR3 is TGTGCCAGCAGGGGGGAGTCGGAGACCCAGTACTTC. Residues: CASRGESETQYF.